These 9 T cell receptor beta chains came from one sample sequenced in a study of blood T cells in healthy people across ages. Primers used in a second PCR of about 7 to 12 cycles were a sample-barcoded 5' primer and a J-beta primer mix. MiXCR was run by TCRdb on the 5' RACE reads, yielding one entry per CDR3 protein. The data show around 1,500,000 distinct CDR3 sequences, with 28% seen just once and about 7.7% held by the top ten. Sequencing was carried out using blood. All receptors come from a woman in her twenties or thirties in good health.

This rearrangement joins TRBV19 to TRBJ2-1; 8 bases are a match to TRBD2. After removal of 9 bases from V and 10 bases from J, the junction contained 23 bases not matched to a gene. Germline V CDR1 and CDR2: LNHDA, SQIVND (reference sequence). The CDR3 spans 17 residues. CDR3 protein: CASSHPPRAGEPGEQFF. Here the CDR3 DNA reads TGTGCCAGCAGTCACCCTCCCCGAGCGGGGGAGCCAGGGGAGCAGTTCTTC.

This clonotype was counted at least ten times. The V call is TRBV5-1, the J call TRBJ2-1; 10 nucleotides match TRBD2. CDR3 length equals 14 residues. Germline V gene data show CDR1 as SGHRS and CDR2 as YFSETQ. The V segment lost 4 bases and the J segment 4 bases; nucleotides outside the gene matches: 2. CDR3 loop: CASSNSGGYNEQFF. The CDR3 coding sequence is TGCGCCAGCAGCAATAGCGGGGGGTACAATGAGCAGTTCTTC.

V is TRBV5-1 and J is TRBJ2-1; 9 bases match TRBD2. V dropped 6 bases and J dropped 1; count of bases not matched to a gene: 5. The CDR3 consists of 15 residues. In germline, CDR1 is SGHRS, CDR2 YFSETQ. The CDR3 DNA is TGCGCCAGCACCCTAGCGGGACAGTCCTACAATGAGCAGTTCTTC. This codes for CASTLAGQSYNEQFF. The entire variable domain, with the rest obtained from reference TRBV5-1 and TRBJ2-1, is as follows: KAGVTQTPRYLIKTRGQQVTLSCSPISGHRSVSWYQQTPGQGLQFLFEYFSETQRNKGNFPGRFSGRQFSNSRSEMNVSTLELGDSALYLCASTLAGQSYNEQFFGPGTRLTVL.

The V gene is TRBV20-1, the J gene TRBJ2-5; D perhaps matches TRBD2 (6 bases). CDR3 length equals 16 residues. Germline V gene data show CDR1 as DFQATT and CDR2 as SNEGSKA (reference sequence). Between the trimmed V and J ends, which lost 2 bases and 4 bases, there was a span of 20 bases. The CDR3 coding sequence is TGCAGTGCTAGACCCTCCGGAACGGGACTTGTAGAGACCCAGTACTTC. Its translation: CSARPSGTGLVETQYF.

The table lists this clonotype with a few counts. This sequence joins TRBV4-1 and TRBJ1-4; D is unresolved. Germline CDR1 is MGHRA and CDR2 is YSYEKL. There are 14 residues in the CDR3. V dropped 6 bases and J dropped 1 base, with 9 bases sitting between them. The CDR3 coding sequence is TGCGCCAGCAGTCCAATGGAAACTAATGAAAAACTGTTTTTT. Translation gives CASSPMETNEKLFF.

This clonotype was seen repeatedly, ten times or more. The chain couples TRBV6-6 to TRBJ2-7; D unclear. Germline values: CDR1 MNHNY, CDR2 SVGAGI (reference sequence). The CDR3 consists of 14 residues. Trimming cost V 2 bases and J 4 bases, with 12 bases left between them. CDR3 protein: CASSYTDTGYEQYF. As DNA, the CDR3 is TGTGCCAGCAGTTACACAGATACCGGATACGAGCAGTACTTC.

This clonotype appeared a few times. This sequence joins TRBV7-6 and TRBJ1-1; D is perhaps TRBD1 (5 bases). CDR1 SGHVS and CDR2 FNYEAQ come from the germline V gene. The CDR3 runs 14 residues. Trimming shortened V by 2 bases and J by 5 bases, and 12 bases separated the two germline ends. This CDR3 reads CASSLRGARTEAFF. CDR3 nucleotide sequence: TGTGCCAGCAGCTTACGGGGCGCTAGAACTGAAGCTTTCTTT.

This clonotype was counted between two and nine times. The rearrangement joins TRBV7-2 to TRBJ1-5; D gene ambiguous. CDR3 length: 12 amino acids. The ends were cut back, 2 bases at V and 10 bases at J, with 9 bases in the middle. Germline CDR1 and CDR2: SGHTA and FQGNSA. The CDR3: CASSLMESPQHF. In nucleotides, the CDR3 is TGTGCCAGCAGCTTAATGGAGAGCCCCCAGCATTTT.

The chain uses TRBV14 and TRBJ1-1, with TRBD1 matching over 9 bases. After removal of 4 bases from V and 1 base from J, the junction contained 7 bases not matched to a gene. Per the germline V gene, CDR1 is SGHDN and CDR2 is FVKESK. This CDR3 has 16 amino acids. Written as DNA, the CDR3 is TGTGCCAGCAGCCGAGGACCGGGACAGGGGAACACTGAAGCTTTCTTT. Translating gives CASSRGPGQGNTEAFF.